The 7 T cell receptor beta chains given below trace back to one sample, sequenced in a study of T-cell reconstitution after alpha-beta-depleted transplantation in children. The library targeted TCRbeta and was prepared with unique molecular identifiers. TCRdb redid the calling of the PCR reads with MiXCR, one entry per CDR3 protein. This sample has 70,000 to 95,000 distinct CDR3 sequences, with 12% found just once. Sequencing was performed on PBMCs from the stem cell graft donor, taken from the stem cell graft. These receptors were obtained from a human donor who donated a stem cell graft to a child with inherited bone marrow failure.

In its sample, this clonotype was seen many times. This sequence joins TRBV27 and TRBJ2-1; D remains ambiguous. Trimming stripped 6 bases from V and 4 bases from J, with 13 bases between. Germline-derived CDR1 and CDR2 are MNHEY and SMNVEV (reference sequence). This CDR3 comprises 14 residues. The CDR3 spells CASRPAMGYNEQFF. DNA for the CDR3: TGTGCCAGCAGGCCCGCAATGGGTTACAATGAGCAGTTCTTC.

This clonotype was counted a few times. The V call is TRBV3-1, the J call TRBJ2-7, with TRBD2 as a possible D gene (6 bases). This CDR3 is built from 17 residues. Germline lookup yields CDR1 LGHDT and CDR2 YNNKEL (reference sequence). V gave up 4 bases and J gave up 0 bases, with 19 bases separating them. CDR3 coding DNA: TGTGCCAGCAGCCCCTACTCCCCTCGGGGGAGCTCCTACGAGCAGTACTTC. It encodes CASSPYSPRGSSYEQYF.

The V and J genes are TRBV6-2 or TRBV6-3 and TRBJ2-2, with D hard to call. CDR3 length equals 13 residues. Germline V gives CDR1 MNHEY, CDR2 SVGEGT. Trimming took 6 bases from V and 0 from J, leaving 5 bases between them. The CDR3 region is CASRIPNTGELFF. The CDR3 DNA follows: TGTGCCAGCAGGATACCGAACACCGGGGAGCTGTTTTTT.

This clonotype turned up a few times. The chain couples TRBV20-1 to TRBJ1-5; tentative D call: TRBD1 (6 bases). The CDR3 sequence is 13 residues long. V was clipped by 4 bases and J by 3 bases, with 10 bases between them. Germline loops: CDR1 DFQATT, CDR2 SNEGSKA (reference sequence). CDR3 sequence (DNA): TGCAGTGCTATTACAGGGAACAATCAGCCCCAGCATTTT. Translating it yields CSAITGNNQPQHF.

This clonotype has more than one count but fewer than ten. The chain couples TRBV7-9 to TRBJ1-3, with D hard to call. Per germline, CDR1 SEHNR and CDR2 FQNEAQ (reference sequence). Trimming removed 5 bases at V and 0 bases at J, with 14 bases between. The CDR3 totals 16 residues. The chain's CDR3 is CASSQGVGFSGNTIYF. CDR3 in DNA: TGTGCCAGCAGCCAAGGCGTCGGGTTCTCTGGAAACACCATATATTTT.

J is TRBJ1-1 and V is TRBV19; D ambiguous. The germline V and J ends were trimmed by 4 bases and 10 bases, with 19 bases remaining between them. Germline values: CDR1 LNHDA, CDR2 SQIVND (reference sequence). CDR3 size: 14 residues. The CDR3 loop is CASSSVQAGVGAFF. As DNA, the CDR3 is TGTGCCAGTAGTAGTGTGCAGGCCGGTGTGGGAGCTTTCTTT.

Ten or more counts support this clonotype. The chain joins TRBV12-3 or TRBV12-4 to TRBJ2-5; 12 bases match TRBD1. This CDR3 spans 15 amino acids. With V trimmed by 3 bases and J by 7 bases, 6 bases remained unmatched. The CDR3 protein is CASSLGTGGLGTQYF. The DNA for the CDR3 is TGTGCCAGCAGTTTGGGGACAGGGGGCCTCGGGACCCAGTACTTC.